This TCR beta chain came from a study of cytomegalovirus exposure and HLA in healthy donors. This clone is labeled medium-sized based on frequency. What it recognizes is unknown. The germline V gene has CDR1 LGHNA and CDR2 YNFKEQ. Trimming shortened V by 0 bases and J by 0 bases, and 12 bases separated the two germline ends. The CDR3 runs to 16 residues. Study-wide findings and caveats: Segments of the TCR beta V type were, in most cases, productive about 87% or about 30% of the time in an earlier analysis. Clonal expansion was found to be greater in HLA-associated TCR beta chains than in equally common others in a later analysis.

The PCR ran on 60 Vbeta and 13 Jbeta primers. Produced via immunoSEQ multiplex PCR; TCRdb's table is partial and in-frame only. The sample has approximately 110,000 clones. The rearrangement uses TRBV4-2 and TRBJ2-7; no clear D gene. This receptor was taken from a man aged 50 to 59 in good health and CMV-seronegative. Sequencing input: PBMCs. The CDR3 loop is CASSQEGTRSSYEQYF. The DNA for the CDR3 is TGTGCCAGCAGCCAAGAGGGCACACGTTCCTCCTACGAGCAGTACTTC.